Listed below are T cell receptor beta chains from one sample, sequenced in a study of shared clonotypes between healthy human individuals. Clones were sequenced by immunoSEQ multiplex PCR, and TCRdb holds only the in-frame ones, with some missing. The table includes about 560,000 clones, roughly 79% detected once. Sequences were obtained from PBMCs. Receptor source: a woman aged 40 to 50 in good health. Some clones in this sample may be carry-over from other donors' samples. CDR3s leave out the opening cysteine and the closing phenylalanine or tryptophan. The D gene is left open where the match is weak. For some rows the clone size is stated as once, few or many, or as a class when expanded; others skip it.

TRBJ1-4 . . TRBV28 ASMAANEKLF
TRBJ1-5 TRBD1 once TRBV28 ASNTGVRQPQH
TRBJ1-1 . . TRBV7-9 ASTPDTWNTEAF
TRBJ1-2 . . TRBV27 ASSSLSGGYT
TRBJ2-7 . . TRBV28 ASSPRRVHEQY
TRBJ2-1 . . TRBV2 ASSIEGPSYNEQF
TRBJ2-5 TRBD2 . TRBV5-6 ASSLKLAGEETQY
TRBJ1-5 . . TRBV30 AWSAGGSLYSNQPQH
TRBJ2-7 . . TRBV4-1 ASSPPGHRSSYEQY
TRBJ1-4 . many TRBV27 ASSFGPGKKLF
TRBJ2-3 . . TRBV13 ASSVSNYSTDTQY
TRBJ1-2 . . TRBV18 ASSLTRPGSGNYGYT
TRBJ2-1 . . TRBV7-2 ASSLLANREQF
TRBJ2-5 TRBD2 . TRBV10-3 ATGLAGGETQY
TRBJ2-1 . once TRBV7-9 ASSPARDEQF
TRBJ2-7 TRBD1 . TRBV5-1 ASSALRTGGGNEQY
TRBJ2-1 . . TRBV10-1 ASSRDAAYNEQF
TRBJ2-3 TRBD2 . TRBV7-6 ASSDRVAVGQGTSGSGDTQY
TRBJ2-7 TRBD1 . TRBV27 ASSSKGTGLSYEQY
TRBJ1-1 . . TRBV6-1 ASSEVDTEAF
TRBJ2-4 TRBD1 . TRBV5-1 ASSFTTGGEWNIQY
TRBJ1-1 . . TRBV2 ASSSSRTVTPEAF
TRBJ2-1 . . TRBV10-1 ASSESRAPHRGEQF
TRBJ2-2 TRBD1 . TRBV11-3 ASSLGTGDTGELF
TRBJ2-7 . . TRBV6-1 ASNKDTPLGYEQY
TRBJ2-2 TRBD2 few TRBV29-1 SVRLAGAGELF
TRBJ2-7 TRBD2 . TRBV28 ASSPAGGPSYEQY
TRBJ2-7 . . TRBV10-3 AIMDFGRDHEQY
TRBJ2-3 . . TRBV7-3 ASSLAANTDTQY
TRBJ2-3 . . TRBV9 ASSVSLDTQY
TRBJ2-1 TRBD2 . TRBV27 ASSLIAGDTANEQF
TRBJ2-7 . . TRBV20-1 SAPNSYEQY
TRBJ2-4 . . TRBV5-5 ASSLVGSLAKNIQY